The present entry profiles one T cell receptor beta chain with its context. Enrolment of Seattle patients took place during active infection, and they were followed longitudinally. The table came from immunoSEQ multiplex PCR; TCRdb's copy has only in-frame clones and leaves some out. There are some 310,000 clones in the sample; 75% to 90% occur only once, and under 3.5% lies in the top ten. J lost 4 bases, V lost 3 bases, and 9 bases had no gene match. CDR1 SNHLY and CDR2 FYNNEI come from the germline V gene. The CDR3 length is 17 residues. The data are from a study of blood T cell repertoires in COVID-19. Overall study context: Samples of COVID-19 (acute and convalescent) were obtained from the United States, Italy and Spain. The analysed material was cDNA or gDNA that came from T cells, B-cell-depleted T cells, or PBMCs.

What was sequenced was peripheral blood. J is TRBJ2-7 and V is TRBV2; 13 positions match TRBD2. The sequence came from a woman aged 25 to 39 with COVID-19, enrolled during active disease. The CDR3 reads CASSEFGTSGTDYEQYF. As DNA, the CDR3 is TGTGCCAGCAGTGAGTTTGGGACTAGCGGGACTGATTACGAGCAGTACTTC.